This T cell receptor (beta chain) was captured in a study of T cell clones after liver transplantation. Study as a whole: Without induction therapy, subjects received standard immunosuppression until 12-24 months post-transplant.

Trimming took off 0 bases at V and 2 bases at J, with 10 bases between the two ends. CDR3 size: 15 residues. CDR1 is KGHSH and CDR2 is LQKENI in the germline V gene. Assay: immunoSEQ multiplex PCR; the TCRdb copy retains only in-frame clones and omits some. The data hold approximately 75,000 clones, with 80% observed a single time. The clonotype comes from a human patient who received a liver transplant. Some T cells may be graft donor cells. The chain combines TRBV18 with TRBJ2-5; D is uncertain. Sequences were derived from CD4+ T cells from blood, sampled 12 months after liver transplant. CDR3 DNA: TGTGCCAGCTCACCACCACAAGGATGGCAAGAGACCCAGTACTTC. This sequence encodes CASSPPQGWQETQYF. The complete variable domain, with remaining parts taken from reference TRBV18 and TRBJ2-5, reads NAGVMQNPRHLVRRRGQEARLRCSPMKGHSHVYWYRQLPEEGLKFMVYLQKENIIDESGMPKERFSAEFPKEGPSILRIQQVVRGDSAAYFCASSPPQGWQETQYFGPGTRLLVL.